This T cell receptor beta chain appears in the sequencing data of a study of blood T cell repertoires in COVID-19. Only in-frame clones appear in the TCRdb table, and some are missing; sequencing was by immunoSEQ multiplex PCR. The data hold roughly 350,000 clones, with roughly 90% observed a single time. The V gene lost 4 bases and the J gene lost 0 bases, with 10 bases spanning the gap. The CDR3 runs 14 residues. Germline lookup yields CDR1 SGHKS and CDR2 YYEKEE (reference sequence). This TCR was recovered from a woman in her forties or fifties with active or convalescent COVID-19. This sequence joins TRBV5-5 and TRBJ1-1, with a weak D call TRBD1 (5 bases). The sample was peripheral blood. Here the CDR3 reads CASSAGRLNTEAFF. The CDR3 DNA is TGTGCCAGCAGCGCGGGACGGCTGAACACTGAAGCTTTCTTT.